Listed below are T cell receptor beta chains from one sample, sequenced in a study of cytomegalovirus exposure and HLA in healthy donors. This table comes from immunoSEQ multiplex PCR, and its TCRdb copy is limited to in-frame clones, with some not included. This repertoire shows 150,000 to 200,000 clones, roughly four fifths found once; its top ten account for about 4.9%. The specimen was PBMCs. All receptors come from a girl between 10 and 17 years old in good health and CMV-seropositive. Each CDR3 is given with its conserved first and last residue.

V: TRBV2
CDR3: CASSRAGQETQYF

V: TRBV7-9
CDR3: CSSLGQEYEQYF

V: TRBV5-4
CDR3: CASSFLDRDDTEAFF

V: TRBV28
CDR3: CASSFPPRGTNTGKLFF

V: TRBV7-2
CDR3: CASSLGAVGGYGYTF

V: TRBV5-1
CDR3: CASSLEAGGTEAFF

V: TRBV15
CDR3: CATSPGIGGGYEQYF

V: TRBV6-5
CDR3: CASSYRQGRSETEAFF

V: TRBV5-1
CDR3: CASSPSLDSRVSKNIQYF

V: TRBV7-3
CDR3: CASSSLRGTGELFF

V: TRBV28
CDR3: CASSLTGGIFDEQYF

V: TRBV27
CDR3: CASSYRGEETQYF

V: TRBV19
CDR3: CASSWGVYYGYTF